Below, one T cell receptor (beta chain) is given with its context. What it binds is unknown. The data were taken from a study of graft-versus-host responses after intestinal transplantation. Study summary: Anti-thymocyte globulin was used for induction in all recipients, who then took tacrolimus and steroids for approximately 3 years.

V lost 5 bases, J lost 7 bases, and 11 bases stayed unmatched. The CDR3 sequence is 15 residues long. Germline assignment: CDR1 MDHEN and CDR2 SYDVKM. The study's findings and limits: Allograft clonal ratios (graft-versus-host to host-versus-graft) were high in patients who had graft-donor T cell macrochimerism. Analysis identified GvH clones in recipient marrow, with some appearing first in ileum or blood. Early post-transplant HvG declines tracked with peak circulating GvH clone levels.

Using immunoSEQ multiplex PCR, the repertoire was profiled, and TCRdb retains in-frame clones only, with some absent. Of 80,000 or so clones listed, around 93% are singletons. This receptor was taken from a human patient who received an intestinal transplant, so some T cells may come from the graft donor. The J gene is TRBJ1-5, the V gene TRBV28; TRBD1 matches at 7 bases. The sample here was PBMCs, taken 98 days after intestinal transplantation. CDR3 sequence reads: CASSPLQGGGQPQHF. The CDR3 DNA sequence: TGTGCCAGCAGTCCACTACAGGGAGGGGGCCAGCCCCAGCATTTT. Variable domain in full (rest from reference TRBV28 and TRBJ1-5): DVKVTQSSRYLVKRTGEKVFLECVQDMDHENMFWYRQDPGLGLRLIYFSYDVKMKEKGDIPEGYSVSREKKERFSLILESASTNQTSMYLCASSPLQGGGQPQHFGDGTRLSIL.